Following are 18 T cell receptor beta chains from one sample sequenced in a study of human T cells and chemical hapten exposure. TCRdb processed the RACE reads anew with MiXCR; each CDR3 protein has one entry. The table includes approximately 77,000 distinct CDR3 sequences, about 14% detected once. The time point is: pre-sensitization, week 0. The sample's treatment: therapeutic diphenylcyclopropenone sensitization with weekly scalp DPC. Sequencing used whole blood, obtained in connection with sensitization to the hapten diphenylcyclopropenone (DPC). Every receptor here comes from a woman aged 45-59 years with alopecia areata. Some clones in this sample may be carry-over from other donors' samples.

This clonotype was detected many times. The CDR3 here is CASSWTTGNYGYTF. CDR3 sequence (DNA): TGCGCCAGCAGCTGGACGACAGGAAACTATGGCTACACCTTC. The J gene is TRBJ1-2, the V gene TRBV5-1, with a possible D match to TRBD1 (6 bases). Germline V gene lookup returns CDR1 SGHRS and CDR2 YFSETQ. V lost 3 bases, J lost 2 bases, and 11 bases lay in between. The CDR3 contains 14 residues.

The chain joins TRBV10-3 to TRBJ2-2; D remains unclear. The CDR3 totals 16 residues. Between the trimmed V and J ends, which lost 2 bases and 2 bases, there was a span of 12 bases. Germline V gives CDR1 ENHRY, CDR2 SYGVKD. CDR3 protein: CAISEGQNLNTGELFF. CDR3 DNA: TGTGCCATCAGTGAGGGGCAGAACCTTAACACCGGGGAGCTGTTTTTT.

This clonotype was seen a few times. This rearrangement joins TRBV7-9 to TRBJ2-3; D not certain. The CDR3 runs to 14 residues. Trimming removed 4 bases at V and 4 bases at J, with 12 bases between. The germline V gene has CDR1 SEHNR and CDR2 FQNEAQ (reference sequence). This CDR3 reads CASSSTQSPDTQYF. CDR3 DNA: TGTGCCAGCAGCTCGACCCAGAGTCCAGATACGCAGTATTTT.

In its sample, this clonotype was seen a few times. The chain joins TRBV7-2 to TRBJ1-6; D is unresolved. CDR3 length: 16 residues. V was clipped by 3 bases and J by 9 bases, with 18 bases between them. Germline V gene data show CDR1 as SGHTA and CDR2 as FQGNSA. The CDR3 coding sequence is TGTGCCAGCAGCTTCGTGAATCGGGGTTATGCTTCACCCCTCCACTTT. This encodes CASSFVNRGYASPLHF.

As concerns this clonotype: A much larger clone differs by one base, so this may be a read error. The V gene is TRBV12-3 or TRBV12-4, the J gene TRBJ2-4; D is perhaps TRBD1 or TRBD2 (5 bases each). The CDR3 runs to 16 residues. V lost 3 bases to trimming and J lost 3 bases, with 15 bases between them. The CDR3 DNA reads TGTGCCAGCAGTTTGCTCGAGGGGCAAGTCAAAAACATTCAGTACTTC. Protein: CASSLLEGQVKNIQYF.

J is TRBJ2-3 and V is TRBV6-2 or TRBV6-3; 10 bases are shared with TRBD2. J lost 4 bases, V lost 7 bases, and 2 bases had no gene match. There are 13 residues in the CDR3. Germline V gene data show CDR1 as MNHEY and CDR2 as SVGEGT. CDR3 DNA: TGTGCCAGCAAGCTAGCGGGAGCAGATACGCAGTATTTT. Translated, it gives CASKLAGADTQYF.

This clonotype was found a few times. The rearrangement joins TRBV19 to TRBJ2-1; 7 bases fit TRBD1. After removal of 5 bases from V and 9 bases from J, the junction contained 7 bases not matched to a gene. Germline V gene sequence: CDR1 LNHDA, CDR2 SQIVND (reference sequence). CDR3 length: 13 amino acids. This chain's CDR3 is CASSGYRGSEQFF. For the CDR3, the DNA is TGTGCCAGTAGTGGATACAGGGGTTCTGAGCAGTTCTTC. Filled out from reference TRBV19 and TRBJ2-1, the complete variable domain reads DGGITQSPKYLFRKEGQNVTLSCEQNLNHDAMYWYRQDPGQGLRLIYYSQIVNDFQKGDIAEGYSVSREKKESFPLTVTSAQKNPTAFYLCASSGYRGSEQFFGPGTRLTVL.

This clonotype was seen more than once but under ten times. The chain carries TRBV2 and TRBJ1-5; the D is unclear. The germline V gene has CDR1 SNHLY and CDR2 FYNNEI. V lost 5 bases to trimming and J lost 6 bases, with 11 bases between them. The CDR3 runs 13 residues. The CDR3 nucleotides are TGTGCCAGCAGTCTTGGGCCGAGTCAGCCCCAGCATTTT. Translated, it gives CASSLGPSQPQHF.

The chain employs TRBV10-3 and TRBJ1-1; D ambiguous. Per germline, CDR1 ENHRY and CDR2 SYGVKD. V dropped 3 bases and J dropped 1 base, with 12 bases sitting between them. The CDR3 has 15 amino acids. CDR3 in amino acids: CAISERTDKNTEAFF. The DNA for the CDR3 is TGTGCCATCAGTGAAAGAACCGACAAGAACACTGAAGCTTTCTTT.

The chain joins TRBV20-1 to TRBJ1-3, with unresolved D. V was cut by 1 base and J by 2 bases, with 9 bases left in between. The CDR3 is 14 residues long. Germline V gene sequence: CDR1 DFQATT, CDR2 SNEGSKA (reference sequence). The CDR3 bases are TGCAGTGCTAGAGGCCCGGGTCCTGGAAACACCATATATTTT. This encodes CSARGPGPGNTIYF.

This chain links TRBV29-1 with TRBJ1-1; D is ambiguous. The CDR3 loop spans 14 amino acids. V was clipped by 4 bases and J by 0 bases, with 12 bases between them. Germline CDR1 and CDR2: SQVTM and ANQGSEA. CDR3 sequence: CSVGSSGVNTEAFF. As DNA, the CDR3 is TGCAGCGTTGGATCATCGGGTGTGAACACTGAAGCTTTCTTT.

CDR3: CASSYHRDTQYF. CDR3 coding DNA: TGTGCCAGCAGCTACCATCGAGATACGCAGTATTTT. The rearrangement uses TRBV7-2 and TRBJ2-3, with D uncertain. CDR3 length equals 12 residues. The germline V gene has CDR1 SGHTA and CDR2 FQGNSA. The V gene lost 4 bases and the J gene lost 5 bases, with 7 bases spanning the gap. The entire variable domain, with the rest obtained from reference TRBV7-2 and TRBJ2-3, is as follows: GAGVSQSPSNKVTEKGKDVELRCDPISGHTALYWYRQSLGQGLEFLIYFQGNSAPDKSGLPSDRFSAERTGGSVSTLTIQRTQQEDSAVYLCASSYHRDTQYFGPGTRLTVL.

This clonotype was observed a handful of times. The V and J genes are TRBV30 and TRBJ2-3, with 8 bases that match TRBD1. J lost 4 bases, V lost 3 bases, and 12 bases had no gene match. The CDR3 sequence is 16 residues long. Germline V gene sequence: CDR1 GTSNPN, CDR2 SVGIG (reference sequence). CDR3 region: CAWRKERTGWSDTQYF. CDR3 DNA sequence: TGTGCCTGGAGGAAGGAAAGGACAGGGTGGTCAGATACGCAGTATTTT. The full variable domain, with the rest looked up from reference TRBV30 and TRBJ2-3, is SQTIHQWPATLVQPVGSPLSLECTVEGTSNPNLYWYRQAAGRGLQLLFYSVGIGQISSEVPQNLSASRPQDRQFILSSKKLLLSDSGFYLCAWRKERTGWSDTQYFGPGTRLTVL.

This clonotype was seen a few times. This chain links TRBV18 with TRBJ1-1; possible D gene TRBD1, 5 bases. This CDR3 has 14 residues. CDR1 KGHSH and CDR2 LQKENI come from the germline V gene. V was cut by 2 bases and J by 6 bases, with 13 bases left in between. CDR3 in amino acids: CASSPIRESAEAFF. The CDR3 DNA reads as TGTGCCAGCTCACCAATCAGGGAGTCGGCTGAAGCTTTCTTT.

This clonotype was detected many times. This chain uses TRBV20-1 with TRBJ2-1, with 9 bases matching TRBD2. V lost 3 bases, J lost 6 bases, and 6 bases stayed unmatched. There are 14 residues in the CDR3. Germline V gene lookup returns CDR1 DFQATT and CDR2 SNEGSKA (reference sequence). CDR3 protein: CSASGLAGTNEQFF. CDR3 in DNA: TGCAGTGCTAGCGGGCTAGCGGGAACCAATGAGCAGTTCTTC.

CDR3 nucleotide sequence: TGTGCCTGGAGGGGGACTTACAATGAGCAGTTCTTC. It is translated as CAWRGTYNEQFF. V gene TRBV30 combines with J gene TRBJ2-1, with D perhaps matching TRBD2 (6 bases). With 3 bases removed from V and 4 bases from J, the gap between germline ends came to 7 bases. The V gene's germline CDR1 is GTSNPN and CDR2 SVGIG (reference sequence). This CDR3 contains 12 residues.

The chain employs TRBV29-1 and TRBJ2-3, with D unresolved. The CDR3 covers 11 residues. The germline V and J ends were trimmed by 7 bases and 6 bases, with 11 bases remaining between them. The germline CDR1 and CDR2 sequences are SQVTM and ANQGSEA. The CDR3 coding sequence is TGCAGCGGCGGCCAAACGGATACGCAGTATTTT. Its protein product is CSGGQTDTQYF.

The rearrangement links TRBV20-1 to TRBJ1-2, with unresolved D. From germline, CDR1 is DFQATT and CDR2 SNEGSKA (reference sequence). The V end lost 6 bases, the J end lost 1 base, and 12 bases lay between the germline ends. The CDR3 has 13 residues. The CDR3 coding sequence is TGCAGTGCCCATCGAGGGATTAACTATGGCTACACCTTC. Translating it yields CSAHRGINYGYTF.